The T cell receptor beta chain under discussion was sequenced for a study of blood T cell repertoires in COVID-19. Study background: Material from acute and convalescent COVID-19 was sourced from the United States, Italy and Spain.

Looked up from germline, CDR1 is ENHRY and CDR2 is SYGVKD. Trimming pared 10 bases from V and 2 bases from J, leaving 15 bases between. The CDR3 contains 13 residues. Profiled with immunoSEQ multiplex PCR; TCRdb holds only in-frame clones, not every one. The sample holds 55,000 to 70,000 clones; approximately 91% are singletons and the top ten take roughly 8%. The TCR comes from a woman between 70 and 85 years old with active COVID-19. This chain links TRBV10-3 with TRBJ2-7, with D perhaps TRBD2 (6 bases). The sample consisted of peripheral blood. The CDR3 region has the DNA TGTGCCACCGTTAGCGGTTACACCTACGAGCAGTACTTC. The encoded protein is CATVSGYTYEQYF.